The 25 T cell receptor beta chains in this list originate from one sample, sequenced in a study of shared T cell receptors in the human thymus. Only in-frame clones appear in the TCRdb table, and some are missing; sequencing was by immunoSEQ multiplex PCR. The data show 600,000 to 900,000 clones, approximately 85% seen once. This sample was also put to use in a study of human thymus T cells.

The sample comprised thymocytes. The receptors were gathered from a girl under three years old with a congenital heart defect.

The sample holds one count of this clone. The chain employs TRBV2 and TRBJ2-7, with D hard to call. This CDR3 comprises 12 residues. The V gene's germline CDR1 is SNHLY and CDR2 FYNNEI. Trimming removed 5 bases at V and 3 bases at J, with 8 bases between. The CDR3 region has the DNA TGTGCCAGCAGTCGCACTGTCTACGAGCAGTACTTC. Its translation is CASSRTVYEQYF.

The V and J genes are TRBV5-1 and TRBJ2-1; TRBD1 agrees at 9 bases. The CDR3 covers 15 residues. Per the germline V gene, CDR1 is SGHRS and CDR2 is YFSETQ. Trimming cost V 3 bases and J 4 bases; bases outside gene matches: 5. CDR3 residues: CASSYRDRVYNEQFF. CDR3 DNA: TGCGCCAGCAGCTACCGGGACAGGGTGTACAATGAGCAGTTCTTC.

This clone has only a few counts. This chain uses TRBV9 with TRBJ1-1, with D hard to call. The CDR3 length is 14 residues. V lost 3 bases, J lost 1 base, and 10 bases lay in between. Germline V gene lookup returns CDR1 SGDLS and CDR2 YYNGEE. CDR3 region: CASSGPRENTEAFF. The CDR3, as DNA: TGTGCCAGCAGCGGACCGAGGGAGAACACTGAAGCTTTCTTT.

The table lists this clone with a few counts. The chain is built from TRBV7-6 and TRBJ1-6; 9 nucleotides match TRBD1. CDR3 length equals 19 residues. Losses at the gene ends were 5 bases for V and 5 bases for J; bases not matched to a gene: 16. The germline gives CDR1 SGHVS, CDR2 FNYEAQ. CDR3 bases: TGTGCCAGCAGCCCGACCCCCCAATGGACAGGGGAACATAATTCACCCCTCCACTTT. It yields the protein CASSPTPQWTGEHNSPLHF.

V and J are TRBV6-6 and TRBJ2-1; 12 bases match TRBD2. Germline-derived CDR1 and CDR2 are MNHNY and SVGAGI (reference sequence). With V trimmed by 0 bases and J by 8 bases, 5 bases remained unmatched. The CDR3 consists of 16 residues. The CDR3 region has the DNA TGTGCCAGCAGTTACTCGGCTAGCGGGGGGGCCTATGAGCAGTTCTTC. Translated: CASSYSASGGAYEQFF.

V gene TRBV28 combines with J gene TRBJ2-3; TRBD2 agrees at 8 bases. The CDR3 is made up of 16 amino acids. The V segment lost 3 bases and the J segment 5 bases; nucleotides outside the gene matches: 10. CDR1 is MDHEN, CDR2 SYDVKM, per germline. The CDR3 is CASSLQPGLVRDTQYF. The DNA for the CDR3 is TGTGCCAGCAGTTTGCAGCCGGGACTAGTCAGAGATACGCAGTATTTT.

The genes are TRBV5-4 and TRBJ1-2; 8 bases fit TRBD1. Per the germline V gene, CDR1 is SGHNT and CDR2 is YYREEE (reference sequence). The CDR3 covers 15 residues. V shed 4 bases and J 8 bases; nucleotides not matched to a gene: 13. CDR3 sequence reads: CASSAFRDRFVGYTF. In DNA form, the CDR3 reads TGTGCCAGCAGCGCGTTCCGGGACAGGTTCGTCGGCTACACCTTC.

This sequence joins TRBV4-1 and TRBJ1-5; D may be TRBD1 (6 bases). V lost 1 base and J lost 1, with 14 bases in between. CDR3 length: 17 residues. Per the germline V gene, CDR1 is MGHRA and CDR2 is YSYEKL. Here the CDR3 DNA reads TGCGCCAGCAGCCAAGGAAAACAGGGTATAAGCAATCAGCCCCAGCATTTT. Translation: CASSQGKQGISNQPQHF.

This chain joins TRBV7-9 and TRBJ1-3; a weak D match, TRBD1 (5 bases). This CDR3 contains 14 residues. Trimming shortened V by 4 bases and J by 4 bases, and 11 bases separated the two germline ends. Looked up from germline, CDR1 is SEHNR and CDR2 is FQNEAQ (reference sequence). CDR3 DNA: TGTGCCAGCAGCTCCTGGGACTTCGGAAACACCATATATTTT. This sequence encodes CASSSWDFGNTIYF.

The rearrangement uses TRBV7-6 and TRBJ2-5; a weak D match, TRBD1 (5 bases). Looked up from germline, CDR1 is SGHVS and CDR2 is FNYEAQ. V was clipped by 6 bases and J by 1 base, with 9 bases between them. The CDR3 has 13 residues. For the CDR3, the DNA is TGTGCCAGCAGACAAGACAGCCAAGAGACCCAGTACTTC. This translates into CASRQDSQETQYF.

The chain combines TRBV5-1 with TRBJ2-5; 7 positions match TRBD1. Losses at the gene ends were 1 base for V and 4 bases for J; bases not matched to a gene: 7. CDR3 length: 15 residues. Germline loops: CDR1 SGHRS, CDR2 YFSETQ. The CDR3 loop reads CASSLHRGRGETQYF. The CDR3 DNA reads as TGCGCCAGCAGCTTGCACAGGGGAAGAGGAGAGACCCAGTACTTC.

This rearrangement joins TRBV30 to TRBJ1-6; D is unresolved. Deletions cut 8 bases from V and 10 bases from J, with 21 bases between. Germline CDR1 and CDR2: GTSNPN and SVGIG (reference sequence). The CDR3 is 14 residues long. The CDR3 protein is CALMGFQVWSPLHF. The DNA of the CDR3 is TGTGCCCTAATGGGCTTTCAGGTTTGGTCACCCCTCCACTTT.

CDR3 residues: CASSPNPGLNEQFF. The CDR3 region has the DNA TGTGCCAGCAGCCCTAACCCGGGACTAAATGAGCAGTTCTTC. The genes are TRBV7-6 and TRBJ2-1; 7 bases map to TRBD2. J lost 7 bases, V lost 5 bases, and 8 bases had no gene match. This CDR3 region has 14 residues. From germline, CDR1 is SGHVS and CDR2 FNYEAQ. The complete variable domain, with remaining parts taken from reference TRBV7-6 and TRBJ2-1, reads GAGVSQSPRYKVTKRGQDVALRCDPISGHVSLYWYRQALGQGPEFLTYFNYEAQQDKSGLPNDRFSAERPEGSISTLTIQRTEQRDSAMYRCASSPNPGLNEQFFGPGTRLTVL.

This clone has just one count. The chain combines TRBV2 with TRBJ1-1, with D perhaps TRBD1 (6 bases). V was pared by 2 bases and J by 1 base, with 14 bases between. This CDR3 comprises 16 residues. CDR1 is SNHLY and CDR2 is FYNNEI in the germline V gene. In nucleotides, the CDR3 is TGTGCCAGCAGTGAAATCCGGGGCAGGGGGAACACTGAAGCTTTCTTT. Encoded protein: CASSEIRGRGNTEAFF.

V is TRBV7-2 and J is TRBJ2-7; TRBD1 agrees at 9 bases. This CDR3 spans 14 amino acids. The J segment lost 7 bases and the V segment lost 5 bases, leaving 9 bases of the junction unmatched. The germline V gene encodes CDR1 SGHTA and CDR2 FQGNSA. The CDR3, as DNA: TGTGCCAGCAGCCATCATGGGGACAGGGAGGAGCAGTACTTC. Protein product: CASSHHGDREEQYF.

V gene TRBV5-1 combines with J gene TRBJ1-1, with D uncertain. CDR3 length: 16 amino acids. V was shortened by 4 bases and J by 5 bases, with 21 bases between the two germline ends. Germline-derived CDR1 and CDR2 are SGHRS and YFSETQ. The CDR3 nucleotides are TGCGCCAGCAGCGGGATGGACTGGGTCGGTCGGACTGAAGCTTTCTTT. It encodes CASSGMDWVGRTEAFF.

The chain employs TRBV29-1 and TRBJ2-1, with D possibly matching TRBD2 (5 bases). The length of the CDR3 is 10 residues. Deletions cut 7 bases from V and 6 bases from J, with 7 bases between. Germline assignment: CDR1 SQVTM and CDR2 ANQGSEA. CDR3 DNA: TGCAGCGGAAGCGGCAATGAGCAGTTCTTC. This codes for CSGSGNEQFF.

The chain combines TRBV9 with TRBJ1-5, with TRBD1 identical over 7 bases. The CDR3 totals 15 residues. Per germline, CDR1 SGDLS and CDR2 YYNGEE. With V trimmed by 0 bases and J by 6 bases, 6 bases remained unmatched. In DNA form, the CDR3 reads TGTGCCAGCAGCGTAGGCGGTACAGGGGCTCAGCCCCAGCATTTT. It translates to CASSVGGTGAQPQHF.

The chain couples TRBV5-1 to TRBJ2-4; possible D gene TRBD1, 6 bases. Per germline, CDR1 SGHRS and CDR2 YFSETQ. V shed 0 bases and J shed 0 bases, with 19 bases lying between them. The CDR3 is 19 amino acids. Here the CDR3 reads CASSLDRDHTGLAKNIQYF. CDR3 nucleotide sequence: TGCGCCAGCAGCTTGGATAGGGATCACACAGGGTTAGCCAAAAACATTCAGTACTTC.

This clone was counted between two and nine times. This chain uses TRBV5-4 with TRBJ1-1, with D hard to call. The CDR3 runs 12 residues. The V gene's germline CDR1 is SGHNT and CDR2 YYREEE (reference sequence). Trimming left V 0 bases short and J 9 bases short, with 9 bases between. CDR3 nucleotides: TGTGCCAGCAGCTTGGATAGCCGGAAAGCTTTCTTT. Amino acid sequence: CASSLDSRKAFF.

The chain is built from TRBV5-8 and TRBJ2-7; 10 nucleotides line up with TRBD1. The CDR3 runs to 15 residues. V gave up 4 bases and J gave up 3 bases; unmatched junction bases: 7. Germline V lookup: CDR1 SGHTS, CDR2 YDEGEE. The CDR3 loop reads CASSGRDRGFYEQYF. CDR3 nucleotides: TGTGCCAGCAGCGGCCGGGACAGGGGCTTCTACGAGCAGTACTTC.

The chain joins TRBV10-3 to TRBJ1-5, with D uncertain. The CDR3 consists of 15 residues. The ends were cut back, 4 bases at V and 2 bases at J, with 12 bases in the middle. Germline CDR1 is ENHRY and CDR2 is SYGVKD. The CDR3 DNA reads TGTGCCATCAGTGCTGGAATAGGAGGCAATCAGCCCCAGCATTTT. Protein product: CAISAGIGGNQPQHF.

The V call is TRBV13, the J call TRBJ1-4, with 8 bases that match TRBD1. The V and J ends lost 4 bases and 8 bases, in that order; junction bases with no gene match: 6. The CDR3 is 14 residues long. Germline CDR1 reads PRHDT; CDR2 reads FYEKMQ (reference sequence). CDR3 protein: CASSYGTGPEKLFF. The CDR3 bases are TGTGCCAGCAGCTACGGGACAGGACCCGAAAAACTGTTTTTT. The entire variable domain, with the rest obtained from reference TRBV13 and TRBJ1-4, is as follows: AAGVIQSPRHLIKEKRETATLKCYPIPRHDTVYWYQQGPGQDPQFLISFYEKMQSDKGSIPDRFSAQQFSDYHSELNMSSLELGDSALYFCASSYGTGPEKLFFGSGTQLSVL.

CDR3 coding DNA: TGTGCCAGCAGCTTAGTGGGCAGGGGGGCCGGGGAGCTGTTTTTT. Its translation: CASSLVGRGAGELFF. The chain has TRBV7-9 and TRBJ2-2, with a possible D match to TRBD1 (7 bases). The CDR3 loop spans 15 amino acids. V was clipped by 1 base and J by 6 bases, with 12 bases between them. CDR1 is SEHNR and CDR2 is FQNEAQ in the germline V gene (reference sequence).

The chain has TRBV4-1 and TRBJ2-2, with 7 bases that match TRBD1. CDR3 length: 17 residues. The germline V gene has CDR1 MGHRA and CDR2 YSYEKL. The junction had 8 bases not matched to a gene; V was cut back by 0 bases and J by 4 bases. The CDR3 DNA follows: TGCGCCAGCAGCCAAGAGGGTTTCCACAGGGGCACCGGGGAGCTGTTTTTT. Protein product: CASSQEGFHRGTGELFF.